This T cell receptor (beta chain) was captured by sequencing in a study of T cell repertoires in cytomegalovirus infection. Findings and caveats of the study: The study found HLA-C-restricted CMV-specific TCR beta clonotypes dominating the ex vivo response.

TCRdb redid the calling of the reads with MiXCR, one entry per CDR3 protein. The table records around 900,000 distinct CDR3 sequences, approximately 31% of them present only once. Germline-derived CDR1 and CDR2 are DFQATT and SNEGSKA (reference sequence). The CDR3 spans 13 residues. Regarding this clonotype: Its matching antigen is unknown. One end of the junction varies from germline; a read error may be responsible.

This receptor was taken from a human donor in good health (CMV status not recorded). Some clones in this sample may be carry-over from other donors' samples. V is TRBV20-1 and J is TRBJ2-2; 10 bases are shared with TRBD2. The source material was cultured CD8+ T cells from PBMCs, sampled from culture after CMV antigen stimulation. The CDR3 DNA reads as TGCAGCGGAGGACTAGCGGACACCGGGGAGCAGTTTTTT. Translating it yields CSGGLADTGEQFF.